These 10 T cell receptor beta chains share one sample of origin, sequenced in a study of blood T cell repertoires in COVID-19. Sequencing was performed with immunoSEQ multiplex PCR; in TCRdb, only in-frame clones are kept and a portion is missing. The table records fewer than 85,000 clones, 80% to 90% of them present only once. Sequencing was carried out using peripheral blood. These receptors came from a man over 45 with active COVID-19.

This clone has a single count. V usage is TRBV7-3 and J usage is TRBJ2-2; D may be TRBD1 (6 bases). In germline, CDR1 is SGHTA, CDR2 FQGTGA. V gave up 5 bases and J gave up 6 bases, with 13 bases separating them. This CDR3 is built from 14 residues. The CDR3 region has the DNA TGTGCCAGCAGCCCAAGACAGGACGCCGGGGAGCTGTTTTTT. Protein: CASSPRQDAGELFF.

The V call is TRBV28, the J call TRBJ2-2; 8 bases map to TRBD2. This CDR3 has 15 amino acids. Trimming at V came to 6 bases and at J to 4 bases, leaving 7 bases not matched to a gene. In germline, CDR1 is MDHEN, CDR2 SYDVKM. The CDR3 is CASRRSGTSTGELFF. CDR3 nucleotides: TGTGCCAGCAGGAGATCCGGGACTAGCACCGGGGAGCTGTTTTTT. Looking up the rest from reference TRBV28 and TRBJ2-2 gives the full variable domain: DVKVTQSSRYLVKRTGEKVFLECVQDMDHENMFWYRQDPGLGLRLIYFSYDVKMKEKGDIPEGYSVSREKKERFSLILESASTNQTSMYLCASRRSGTSTGELFFGEGSRLTVL.

CDR3: CASSLRDGKETQYF. DNA for the CDR3: TGTGCCAGCAGCCTGCGGGACGGGAAAGAGACCCAGTACTTC. This chain connects TRBV13 to TRBJ2-5; weak D call: TRBD2 (6 bases). CDR1 is PRHDT and CDR2 is FYEKMQ in the germline V gene (reference sequence). The CDR3 is 14 amino acids. V lost 5 bases and J lost 3, with 13 bases in between. The full variable domain, rest sourced from reference TRBV13 and TRBJ2-5, is AAGVIQSPRHLIKEKRETATLKCYPIPRHDTVYWYQQGPGQDPQFLISFYEKMQSDKGSIPDRFSAQQFSDYHSELNMSSLELGDSALYFCASSLRDGKETQYFGPGTRLLVL.

The CDR3, as DNA: TGTGCCAGCAGTGAAGCGGGACAGGGCCTCGGGGATACGCAGTATTTT. It is translated as CASSEAGQGLGDTQYF. V gene TRBV2 combines with J gene TRBJ2-3; 9 positions match TRBD1. The germline V gene has CDR1 SNHLY and CDR2 FYNNEI. Losses at the gene ends were 0 bases for V and 6 bases for J; bases not matched to a gene: 7. This CDR3 has 16 residues.

V and J are TRBV28 and TRBJ1-1; possibly TRBD1 for D (5 bases). CDR3 size: 15 residues. Trimming stripped 4 bases from V and 2 bases from J, with 14 bases between. From germline, CDR1 is MDHEN and CDR2 SYDVKM. As DNA, the CDR3 is TGTGCCAGCAGTTCGACGACGACAGAAAACACTGAAGCTTTCTTT. Translated, it gives CASSSTTTENTEAFF.

J is TRBJ1-4 and V is TRBV5-6, with no clear D. Germline CDR1 and CDR2: SGHDT and YYEEEE. Trimming left V 1 base short and J 3 bases short, with 4 bases between. CDR3 size: 13 residues. The CDR3 is CASSLLANEKLFF. The CDR3 nucleotides are TGTGCCAGCAGCTTGTTAGCTAATGAAAAACTGTTTTTT.

This clone was observed a single time. The chain's CDR3 is CASSPTETRNQPQHF. CDR3 nucleotides: TGTGCCAGCAGCCCGACAGAAACCCGCAATCAGCCCCAGCATTTT. The rearrangement uses TRBV2 and TRBJ1-5; TRBD1 is a possible D gene (5 bases). Trimming left V 6 bases short and J 2 bases short, with 14 bases between. CDR3 length: 15 residues. Per the germline V gene, CDR1 is SNHLY and CDR2 is FYNNEI. The whole variable domain, remainder taken from reference TRBV2 and TRBJ1-5, is EPEVTQTPSHQVTQMGQEVILRCVPISNHLYFYWYRQILGQKVEFLVSFYNNEISEKSEIFDDQFSVERPDGSNFTLKIRSTKLEDSAMYFCASSPTETRNQPQHFGDGTRLSIL.

This chain links TRBV6-5 with TRBJ2-7; tentative D call: TRBD2 (5 bases). The CDR3 is made up of 14 amino acids. The germline V gene encodes CDR1 MNHEY and CDR2 SVGAGI. Trimming took 5 bases from V and 0 from J, leaving 11 bases between them. CDR3 DNA: TGTGCCAGCAGTATTGGGAGAAGCTCCTACGAGCAGTACTTC. This gives the protein CASSIGRSSYEQYF.

In its sample, this clone was seen a few times. The genes are TRBV7-8 and TRBJ2-1; D is possibly TRBD2 (6 bases). V was trimmed by 5 bases and J by 6 bases, leaving 20 bases between them. The CDR3 loop spans 16 amino acids. CDR1 SGHVS and CDR2 FQNEAQ come from the germline V gene. CDR3: CASSLSRLVWGNEQFF. The CDR3 nucleotides are TGTGCCAGCAGCCTCTCCAGACTAGTTTGGGGCAATGAGCAGTTCTTC.

The CDR3 sequence: CASSYLAERHTEAFF. Written as DNA, the CDR3 is TGTGCCAGCAGTTACTTGGCAGAGCGTCACACTGAAGCTTTCTTT. The chain recombines TRBV6-2 or TRBV6-3 with TRBJ1-1; D is undetermined. The V gene lost 1 base and the J gene lost 3 bases, with 12 bases spanning the gap. CDR1 MNHEY and CDR2 SVGEGT come from the germline V gene. The CDR3 is made up of 15 amino acids.